What follows are 29 T cell receptor beta chains derived from one specimen sequenced in a study of blood T cell repertoires in COVID-19 (dated by TCRdb to 2019 to 2021). The receptor library was made with the immunoSEQ multiplex PCR assay. The table was pulled from immuneACCESS by TCRdb, which kept in-frame rearrangements only. Such tables lose some clones; where checked, under half of the loss comes from unresolved V genes, and the rest has no known cause. The sample table records about 400,000 clones; about nine tenths of these occur just once. About 1.7% of the sample lies in the top ten. The sample comprised PBMCs or T cells enriched from blood (not recorded which). These receptors were obtained from a young woman who had recovered from COVID-19.

This chain uses TRBV11-2 with TRBJ1-1, with a weak D call TRBD1 (5 bases). Trimming pared 7 bases from V and 11 bases from J, leaving 26 bases between. This CDR3 is 15 amino acids long. The germline V gene has CDR1 SGHAT and CDR2 FQNNGV. CDR3 in DNA: TGTGCCAGCACCTCTCCTAGGAGGGGATATTCAGGCGCTTTCTTT. It yields the protein CASTSPRRGYSGAFF.

This sequence joins TRBV10-3 and TRBJ1-2; TRBD1 agrees at 8 bases. J gave up 4 bases and V 0 bases, and 4 bases lay outside the gene matches. CDR3 length equals 15 residues. The germline V gene has CDR1 ENHRY and CDR2 SYGVKD. The CDR3 DNA is TGTGCCATCAGTGAGTCGAACAGGGGGGGCTATGGCTACACCTTC. Translation gives CAISESNRGGYGYTF.

The rearrangement uses TRBV5-1 and TRBJ2-1; 8 nucleotides match TRBD2. Unmatched junction bases numbered 5, after V lost 0 bases and J lost 0 bases. In germline, CDR1 is SGHRS, CDR2 YFSETQ. The CDR3 runs 17 residues. CDR3: CASSLGSGRVSYNEQFF. CDR3 in DNA: TGCGCCAGCAGCTTGGGGAGCGGGAGAGTCTCCTACAATGAGCAGTTCTTC.

The chain combines TRBV6-5 with TRBJ2-7; D is unclear. V lost 4 bases and J lost 6, with 13 bases in between. The CDR3 has 13 residues. Per germline, CDR1 MNHEY and CDR2 SVGAGI. In DNA, the CDR3 is TGTGCCAGCAGTTCCTTATCCACGGGCGAGCAGTACTTC. It specifies CASSSLSTGEQYF.

This clone was seen a handful of times. The J gene is TRBJ1-2, the V gene TRBV3-1 (or the pseudogene TRBV3-2); no reliable D call. The CDR3 runs 17 residues. CDR1 is LGHDT, CDR2 YNNKEL, per germline (reference sequence). Trimming cost V 0 bases and J 4 bases, with 18 bases left between them. The CDR3 region is CASSQELEATSSYGYTF. In DNA form, the CDR3 reads TGTGCCAGCAGCCAAGAATTAGAGGCCACAAGTAGCTATGGCTACACCTTC.

The rearrangement uses TRBV13 and TRBJ1-5; D is uncertain. The V gene lost 4 bases and the J gene lost 5 bases, with 6 bases spanning the gap. This CDR3 has 12 residues. Germline-derived CDR1 and CDR2 are PRHDT and FYEKMQ (reference sequence). CDR3 in amino acids: CASSSGDQPQHF. CDR3 nucleotides: TGTGCCAGCAGCTCCGGGGATCAGCCCCAGCATTTT.

The chain uses TRBV4-1 and TRBJ1-5; no clear D. The CDR3 covers 16 residues. V lost 0 bases and J 0 bases, leaving 9 bases between the germline ends. Germline-derived CDR1 and CDR2 are MGHRA and YSYEKL. The DNA of the CDR3 is TGCGCCAGCAGCCAAGATCCCCCAGATAGCAATCAGCCCCAGCATTTT. Translated, it gives CASSQDPPDSNQPQHF.

This chain uses TRBV10-1 with TRBJ2-3, with 8 bases matching TRBD2. CDR1 and CDR2 from the germline V gene are WNHNN and SYGVQD (reference sequence). There are 16 residues in the CDR3. The V gene end was trimmed by 0 bases and the J gene end by 1 base; junction bases not matched to a gene: 3. The CDR3 DNA reads as TGCGCCAGCAGTGAGTCCGGGAGGGTCGGCACAGATACGCAGTATTTT. Protein: CASSESGRVGTDTQYF.

This rearrangement joins TRBV11-3 to TRBJ2-2; TRBD2 matches 10 bases. Germline V gives CDR1 SGHNT, CDR2 YENEEA. With V trimmed by 6 bases and J by 8 bases, 15 bases remained unmatched. This CDR3 is built from 17 residues. CDR3 sequence reads: CASSSFGLAGVSGELFF. For the CDR3, the DNA is TGTGCCAGCAGTTCCTTCGGCCTAGCGGGAGTGTCAGGGGAGCTGTTTTTT.

This clone came up once. The chain carries TRBV28 and TRBJ2-5, with 14 nucleotides matching TRBD2. CDR3 length: 16 amino acids. In germline, CDR1 is MDHEN, CDR2 SYDVKM. V shed 8 bases and J 5 bases; nucleotides not matched to a gene: 10. The CDR3 coding sequence is TGTGCCAGCGTGAGAGGGACTAGCGGGAGTGAGGAGACCCAGTACTTC. It codes for CASVRGTSGSEETQYF.

As for this clone: A read error may account for a junction end that differs from germline. The chain has TRBV25-1 and TRBJ2-2, with 10 positions matching TRBD2. The CDR3 loop spans 16 amino acids. Germline assignment: CDR1 MGHDK and CDR2 SYGVNS. This CDR3 is CARSGGGSWITGELFF. The CDR3 nucleotides read TGTGCCCGCAGCGGGGGGGGGAGTTGGATCACCGGGGAGCTGTTTTTT.

Notes on this clone: Additional DNA sequences in this sample encode the identical CDR3. The rearrangement links TRBV19 to TRBJ1-2; D is unresolved. Trimming removed 1 base from V and 4 bases from J, with 7 bases in between. CDR3 size: 13 residues. The germline CDR1 and CDR2 sequences are LNHDA and SQIVND (reference sequence). The chain's CDR3 is CASSIGQVYGYTF. In DNA form, the CDR3 reads TGTGCCAGTAGTATAGGTCAGGTCTATGGCTACACCTTC.

This clone came up once. The CDR3 protein is CASSTPLLNSYNEQFF. In DNA form, the CDR3 reads TGTGCCAGCAGCACCCCCCTGCTAAACTCCTACAATGAGCAGTTCTTC. V and J are TRBV9 and TRBJ2-1; no firm D call. This CDR3 has 16 residues. Germline CDR1 reads SGDLS; CDR2 reads YYNGEE. The V end lost 4 bases, the J end lost 0 bases, and 14 bases lay between the germline ends. Complete variable domain (other parts from reference TRBV9 and TRBJ2-1): DSGVTQTPKHLITATGQRVTLRCSPRSGDLSVYWYQQSLDQGLQFLIQYYNGEERAKGNILERFSAQQFPDLHSELNLSSLELGDSALYFCASSTPLLNSYNEQFFGPGTRLTVL.

V is TRBV29-1 and J is TRBJ2-1; D is possibly TRBD2 (7 bases). Germline V CDR1 and CDR2: SQVTM, ANQGSEA. Trimming took off 7 bases at V and 5 bases at J, with 27 bases between the two ends. The CDR3 is 17 amino acids. Here the CDR3 DNA reads TGCAGCGGGGGGGGGCCACTAACCTCTATCGCAGACAATGAGCAGTTCTTC. It specifies CSGGGPLTSIADNEQFF.

The chain links TRBV19 to TRBJ1-4; D remains ambiguous. Between the trimmed V and J ends, which lost 4 bases and 7 bases, there was a span of 16 bases. Germline-derived CDR1 and CDR2 are LNHDA and SQIVND (reference sequence). This CDR3 comprises 15 residues. CDR3 region: CASSTPGREGEKLFF. CDR3 DNA: TGTGCCAGTAGTACCCCCGGGAGGGAAGGTGAAAAACTGTTTTTT.

The chain carries TRBV19 and TRBJ1-1; the match to TRBD1 covers 9 bases. The V gene end was trimmed by 7 bases and the J gene end by 2 bases; junction bases not matched to a gene: 5. This CDR3 is built from 14 residues. Germline V gene sequence: CDR1 LNHDA, CDR2 SQIVND (reference sequence). The CDR3 spells CASNLQGANTEAFF. The DNA for the CDR3 is TGTGCCAGTAATTTACAGGGGGCAAACACTGAAGCTTTCTTT.

This rearrangement joins TRBV3-1 (or the pseudogene TRBV3-2) to TRBJ2-3, with D possibly matching TRBD1 (6 bases). Germline V gene sequence: CDR1 LGHDT, CDR2 YNNKEL (reference sequence). This CDR3 region has 14 residues. With 3 bases removed from V and 6 bases from J, the gap between germline ends came to 13 bases. The CDR3 reads CASSQYPQGDTQYF. CDR3 in DNA: TGTGCCAGCAGCCAGTACCCTCAGGGGGATACGCAGTATTTT.

The chain employs TRBV6-2 or TRBV6-3 and TRBJ2-7; D not certain. The CDR3 is 15 residues long. The germline V gene encodes CDR1 MNHEY and CDR2 SVGEGT. V lost 6 bases and J 0 bases, leaving 15 bases between the germline ends. DNA of the CDR3: TGTGCCAGCAGCCCCGCCGAGGCCCTCTCCTACGAGCAGTACTTC. Translating it yields CASSPAEALSYEQYF.

The rearrangement uses TRBV3-1 (or the pseudogene TRBV3-2) and TRBJ1-4, with 10 positions matching TRBD1. The CDR3 is made up of 15 amino acids. CDR1 and CDR2 from the germline V gene are LGHDT and YNNKEL (reference sequence). After removal of 5 bases from V and 8 bases from J, the junction contained 8 bases not matched to a gene. The CDR3 sequence is CASSSDRGRGEKLFF. As DNA, the CDR3 is TGTGCCAGCAGCTCAGACAGGGGGCGCGGGGAAAAACTGTTTTTT.

The chain employs TRBV6-5 and TRBJ1-1, with 12 bases lining up with TRBD1. CDR1 and CDR2 from the germline V gene are MNHEY and SVGAGI. The V and J ends lost 6 bases and 5 bases, in that order; junction bases with no gene match: 4. The CDR3 consists of 14 residues. CDR3 in DNA: TGTGCCAGCAGGGGACAGGGGGCGAGGACTGAAGCTTTCTTT. This translates into CASRGQGARTEAFF.

The gene calls are TRBV12-3 or TRBV12-4 and TRBJ2-7; 8 bases match TRBD1. The junction had 4 bases not matched to a gene; V was cut back by 5 bases and J by 4 bases. The CDR3 covers 13 residues. CDR3 coding DNA: TGTGCCAGCAGTCCGGGACAGGCTTACGAGCAGTACTTC. Protein product: CASSPGQAYEQYF.

V is TRBV14 and J is TRBJ1-4; D is possibly TRBD1 (5 bases). Trimming cost V 4 bases and J 4 bases, with 10 bases left between them. Germline V gene sequence: CDR1 SGHDN, CDR2 FVKESK. The CDR3 totals 14 residues. The CDR3 nucleotides read TGTGCCAGCAGCCCCAGGGTGGGTAATGAAAAACTGTTTTTT. Residues: CASSPRVGNEKLFF.

The genes are TRBV4-1 and TRBJ1-1, with TRBD1 matching 9 bases. Germline V CDR1 and CDR2: MGHRA, YSYEKL. CDR3 size: 17 residues. The V and J ends lost 4 bases and 0 bases, in that order; junction bases with no gene match: 9. CDR3 sequence reads: CASSPSGTGSMNTEAFF. The CDR3 DNA reads as TGCGCCAGCAGCCCTTCCGGGACAGGGAGTATGAACACTGAAGCTTTCTTT.

This clone appeared a single time. The chain recombines TRBV11-2 with TRBJ2-1; 7 positions match TRBD1. Germline trimming cut 1 base from V and 13 bases from J; bases unmatched to any gene: 4. The V gene's germline CDR1 is SGHAT and CDR2 FQNNGV. This CDR3 is built from 12 residues. The CDR3 region is CASSLGEGAQFF. CDR3 DNA sequence: TGTGCCAGCAGCTTAGGTGAGGGGGCCCAGTTCTTC.

V usage is TRBV29-1 and J usage is TRBJ1-2; TRBD1 is a possible D gene (5 bases). CDR3 length equals 13 residues. V lost 2 bases and J lost 0, with 7 bases in between. Germline CDR1 reads SQVTM; CDR2 reads ANQGSEA. The CDR3 nucleotides are TGCAGCGTTGAAACAGGAACTAACTATGGCTACACCTTC. Its translation is CSVETGTNYGYTF.

On this clone: Its ends do not fully match the called genes, so a read error is possible. In nucleotides, the CDR3 is TGTGCCAGCAGCCAAGGACAGGGAGCCGGGGAGCTGCTTTTT. Translating it yields CASSQGQGAGELLF. The rearrangement uses TRBV4-2 and TRBJ2-2; 7 nucleotides agree with TRBD1. CDR1 and CDR2 from the germline V gene are LGHNA and YNFKEQ. There are 14 residues in the CDR3.

The chain is built from TRBV9 and TRBJ1-2; TRBD1 matches at 8 bases. The junction had 22 bases not matched to a gene; V was cut back by 7 bases and J by 8 bases. This CDR3 region has 17 residues. Per the germline V gene, CDR1 is SGDLS and CDR2 is YYNGEE. The CDR3, as DNA: TGTGCCAGCTCCCCAGGAAGGAGGACAGGGACTATACTCGGCTACACCTTC. This gives the protein CASSPGRRTGTILGYTF.

This CDR3 is CASSVRDRYTGELFF. The DNA of the CDR3 is TGTGCCAGCAGCGTCCGGGACAGATACACCGGGGAGCTGTTTTTT. The chain joins TRBV7-2 to TRBJ2-2, with 7 bases identical to TRBD1. In germline, CDR1 is SGHTA, CDR2 FQGNSA. The J segment lost 3 bases and the V segment lost 5 bases, leaving 6 bases of the junction unmatched. This CDR3 is built from 15 residues. The full variable domain, its missing parts supplied by reference TRBV7-2 and TRBJ2-2, is GAGVSQSPSNKVTEKGKDVELRCDPISGHTALYWYRQSLGQGLEFLIYFQGNSAPDKSGLPSDRFSAERTGGSVSTLTIQRTQQEDSAVYLCASSVRDRYTGELFFGEGSRLTVL.

This chain joins TRBV20-1 and TRBJ1-2; 7 positions match TRBD1. The CDR3 contains 11 residues. Per the germline V gene, CDR1 is DFQATT and CDR2 is SNEGSKA (reference sequence). V dropped 3 bases and J dropped 6; count of bases not matched to a gene: 1. In DNA, the CDR3 is TGCAGTGCTAGCCAGGGGGATGGCTACACCTTC. Its protein product is CSASQGDGYTF.